The 30 T cell receptor beta chains in this list originate from one sample, sequenced in a study of post-analysis software for immune sequencing data. General study findings and limits: A few TRBV segments occurring more often in patients than controls included TRBV5-6, TRBV5-1 and TRBV20-1.

Antigens for these TCRs are unknown. Each TCR beta cDNA library carried unique molecular identifiers. TCRdb itself ran the PCR reads through MiXCR, one entry per CDR3 protein. The sample shows around 500,000 distinct CDR3 sequences, under 40% of them seen only once. Sequencing used blood. These receptors were taken from a girl aged 2 to 17 with multiple sclerosis.

V gene TRBV20-1 combines with J gene TRBJ2-7; D call uncertain. Germline CDR1 is DFQATT and CDR2 is SNEGSKA (reference sequence). V was clipped by 6 bases and J by 3 bases, with 12 bases between them. CDR3 length: 12 amino acids. The CDR3 sequence is CSAAQRDYEQYF. The CDR3 DNA follows: TGCAGTGCCGCTCAAAGGGACTACGAGCAGTACTTC.

The chain carries TRBV12-3 or TRBV12-4 and TRBJ2-1; 10 bases agree with TRBD2. The CDR3 has 14 residues. Losses at the gene ends were 4 bases for V and 13 bases for J; bases not matched to a gene: 10. The CDR3 DNA is TGTGCCAGCAGTTCCATAGTAGCGGGGGGATCTCAGTTCTTC. Protein: CASSSIVAGGSQFF.

The chain has TRBV29-1 and TRBJ2-5; no firm D call. From germline, CDR1 is SQVTM and CDR2 ANQGSEA. This CDR3 spans 11 amino acids. The V gene lost 4 bases and the J gene lost 4 bases, with 7 bases spanning the gap. CDR3: CSVVARETQYF. CDR3 nucleotides: TGCAGCGTTGTGGCCCGAGAGACCCAGTACTTC.

The chain carries TRBV18 and TRBJ2-1, with D possibly being TRBD2 (6 bases). Germline V CDR1 and CDR2: KGHSH, LQKENI. V was trimmed by 3 bases and J by 9 bases, leaving 12 bases between them. This CDR3 contains 13 residues. The CDR3 sequence: CASSPPGVPEQFF. The CDR3, as DNA: TGTGCCAGCTCACCCCCGGGGGTTCCTGAGCAGTTCTTC.

This clonotype has only a few counts. The chain uses TRBV24-1 and TRBJ1-5; D gene ambiguous. The CDR3 sequence is 13 residues long. Germline V CDR1 and CDR2: KGHDR, SFDVKD. The ends were cut back, 5 bases at V and 6 bases at J, with 10 bases in the middle. The CDR3 DNA follows: TGTGCCACCAGTGGACCTAGTGGTCAGCCCCAGCATTTT. It specifies CATSGPSGQPQHF.

This clonotype was seen only a few times. The chain carries TRBV6-5 and TRBJ1-2, with D possibly being TRBD1 (5 bases). Germline V gives CDR1 MNHEY, CDR2 SVGAGI. V shed 2 bases and J shed 2 bases, with 9 bases lying between them. The CDR3 is 14 residues long. Written as DNA, the CDR3 is TGTGCCAGCAGTTACGAGGAGGGGAACTATGGCTACACCTTC. It encodes CASSYEEGNYGYTF.

This clonotype was observed a few times. The chain recombines TRBV5-1 with TRBJ2-2; 8 bases match TRBD1. The CDR3 extends over 15 amino acids. The J segment lost 7 bases and the V segment lost 2 bases, leaving 7 bases of the junction unmatched. Germline loops: CDR1 SGHRS, CDR2 YFSETQ. CDR3 sequence (DNA): TGCGCCAGCAGCTTATACAGGGGGAACGACGGGGAGCTGTTTTTT. Encoded protein: CASSLYRGNDGELFF. Full variable domain (rest looked up from reference TRBV5-1 and TRBJ2-2): KAGVTQTPRYLIKTRGQQVTLSCSPISGHRSVSWYQQTPGQGLQFLFEYFSETQRNKGNFPGRFSGRQFSNSRSEMNVSTLELGDSALYLCASSLYRGNDGELFFGEGSRLTVL.

Turning to this clonotype: It may be a read error: a sequence one base away is much more abundant. The V gene is TRBV5-5, the J gene TRBJ1-4; maybe TRBD1 (5 bases). Germline CDR1 reads SGHKS; CDR2 reads YYEKEE (reference sequence). CDR3 length equals 15 residues. The CDR3 region has the DNA TGTGCCAGCAGCCCCCGGGAGAGCGGGGGGGAAAAACGGTTTTTT. Its protein product is CASSPRESGGEKRFF.

Only a few counts were recorded for this clonotype. The V call is TRBV9, the J call TRBJ2-5; D may match TRBD1 or TRBD2 (5 bases each). This CDR3 has 14 amino acids. Germline CDR1 is SGDLS and CDR2 is YYNGEE. Trimming cost V 3 bases and J 7 bases, with 16 bases left between them. As DNA, the CDR3 is TGTGCCAGCAGCGGGGACCCGCTCGGGTGGACCCAGTACTTC. Its protein is CASSGDPLGWTQYF.

This sequence joins TRBV29-1 and TRBJ1-1; 7 bases match TRBD1. The CDR3 is 13 amino acids. Germline assignment: CDR1 SQVTM and CDR2 ANQGSEA. V was clipped by 6 bases and J by 4 bases; unmatched bases: 8. The CDR3 is CSVTDRRGTEAFF. For the CDR3, the DNA is TGCAGCGTAACGGACAGGAGGGGCACTGAAGCTTTCTTT. The variable domain in full, with the rest retrieved from reference TRBV29-1 and TRBJ1-1, is SAVISQKPSRDICQRGTSLTIQCQVDSQVTMMFWYRQQPGQSLTLIATANQGSEATYESGFVIDKFPISRPNLTFSTLTVSNMSPEDSSIYLCSVTDRRGTEAFFGQGTRLTVV.

The V and J genes are TRBV5-1 and TRBJ2-1, with 10 positions matching TRBD2. Trimming at V came to 4 bases and at J to 8 bases, leaving 9 bases not matched to a gene. In germline, CDR1 is SGHRS, CDR2 YFSETQ. The CDR3 extends over 15 amino acids. CDR3 sequence: CASSVLAGSFDEQFF. Written as DNA, the CDR3 is TGCGCCAGCAGCGTACTAGCGGGGTCTTTCGATGAGCAGTTCTTC.

V is TRBV27 and J is TRBJ2-1; possible D gene TRBD1, 6 bases. Germline values: CDR1 MNHEY, CDR2 SMNVEV (reference sequence). The CDR3 is 18 amino acids. V lost 2 bases and J lost 0, with 17 bases in between. CDR3 nucleotide sequence: TGTGCCAGCAGTTTAATATCAGGGGTCCACTCCTCCTACAATGAGCAGTTCTTC. Protein sequence: CASSLISGVHSSYNEQFF.

This chain joins TRBV5-1 and TRBJ2-7; D is possibly TRBD1 (6 bases). Germline values: CDR1 SGHRS, CDR2 YFSETQ. V gave up 0 bases and J gave up 4 bases, with 17 bases separating them. The CDR3 covers 16 residues. The CDR3 sequence: CASSLGVGASGYEQYF. The CDR3, as DNA: TGCGCCAGCAGCTTGGGTGTGGGGGCTTCTGGGTACGAGCAGTACTTC. Looking up the rest from reference TRBV5-1 and TRBJ2-7 gives the full variable domain: KAGVTQTPRYLIKTRGQQVTLSCSPISGHRSVSWYQQTPGQGLQFLFEYFSETQRNKGNFPGRFSGRQFSNSRSEMNVSTLELGDSALYLCASSLGVGASGYEQYFGPGTRLTVT.

This clonotype appeared a few times. CDR3 protein: CASSTDRVETQYF. CDR3 bases: TGTGCCAGCAGCACCGACAGGGTTGAGACCCAGTACTTC. This sequence joins TRBV12-3 or TRBV12-4 and TRBJ2-7; TRBD1 matches 7 bases. The end of the DNA is better explained by TRBJ2-5, so the J call may be wrong. The CDR3 runs to 13 residues.

V and J are TRBV12-3 or TRBV12-4 and TRBJ2-5; 16 bases align to TRBD2. The CDR3 runs to 16 residues. V shed 6 bases and J 5 bases; nucleotides not matched to a gene: 6. The CDR3 bases are TGTGCCAGCAGCCGCGGGACTAGCGGGGGGGTGGAGACCCAGTACTTC. Its translation: CASSRGTSGGVETQYF.

This clonotype was seen just once. The rearrangement joins TRBV3-1 to TRBJ2-2; D ambiguous. The V gene's germline CDR1 is LGHDT and CDR2 YNNKEL (reference sequence). Trimming stripped 8 bases from V and 1 base from J, with 11 bases between. CDR3 size: 14 residues. CDR3 nucleotide sequence: TGTGCCAGCGCCCTACGTCGGAACACCGGGGAGCTGTTTTTT. This encodes CASALRRNTGELFF.

The sample holds a few counts of this clonotype. The V call is TRBV12-3 or TRBV12-4, the J call TRBJ1-2, with TRBD1 as a possible D gene (6 bases). The CDR3 sequence is 14 residues long. V gave up 7 bases and J gave up 2 bases, with 14 bases separating them. The DNA for the CDR3 is TGTGCCAGCACCCCAACAGGGTCCAACTATGGCTACACCTTC. Translation gives CASTPTGSNYGYTF.

The gene calls are TRBV5-6 and TRBJ2-3, with no clear D. The V end lost 0 bases, the J end lost 2 bases, and 7 bases lay between the germline ends. CDR1 is SGHDT, CDR2 YYEEEE, per germline. The CDR3 sequence is 14 residues long. DNA for the CDR3: TGTGCCAGCAGCTTGGGACGGTACACAGATACGCAGTATTTT. Amino acids: CASSLGRYTDTQYF. Looking up the rest from reference TRBV5-6 and TRBJ2-3 gives the full variable domain: DAGVTQSPTHLIKTRGQQVTLRCSPKSGHDTVSWYQQALGQGPQFIFQYYEEEERQRGNFPDRFSGHQFPNYSSELNVNALLLGDSALYLCASSLGRYTDTQYFGPGTRLTVL.

The V call is TRBV11-1, the J call TRBJ1-1; a possible D gene is TRBD1 (5 bases). From germline, CDR1 is SGHAT and CDR2 FQDESV (reference sequence). V shed 3 bases and J shed 1 base, with 9 bases lying between them. The CDR3 has 14 amino acids. CDR3 sequence: CASSLWQGNTEAFF. Here the CDR3 DNA reads TGTGCCAGCAGCTTGTGGCAGGGGAACACTGAAGCTTTCTTT.

The chain employs TRBV7-2 and TRBJ1-1, with TRBD1 as a possible D gene (5 bases). This CDR3 has 16 amino acids. Trimming took 3 bases from V and 3 from J, leaving 17 bases between them. Germline loops: CDR1 SGHTA, CDR2 FQGNSA. The CDR3 is CASSFSGGRVHTEAFF. CDR3 DNA: TGTGCCAGCAGCTTTTCGGGGGGACGGGTACACACTGAAGCTTTCTTT. Variable domain in full (rest from reference TRBV7-2 and TRBJ1-1): GAGVSQSPSNKVTEKGKDVELRCDPISGHTALYWYRQSLGQGLEFLIYFQGNSAPDKSGLPSDRFSAERTGGSVSTLTIQRTQQEDSAVYLCASSFSGGRVHTEAFFGQGTRLTVV.

V is TRBV5-1 and J is TRBJ2-3; D is undetermined. The CDR3 is made up of 16 amino acids. Trimming took off 0 bases at V and 2 bases at J, with 13 bases between the two ends. The germline V gene encodes CDR1 SGHRS and CDR2 YFSETQ. The CDR3 DNA reads TGCGCCAGCAGCTTGGAGGGATCTCCCCCCACAGATACGCAGTATTTT. Amino acids: CASSLEGSPPTDTQYF.

This clonotype was seen only a few times. This chain connects TRBV11-2 to TRBJ2-5, with 9 positions matching TRBD2. Near its end, the DNA agrees better with TRBJ2-7, so the J call may be wrong. From germline, CDR1 is SGHAT and CDR2 FQNNGV. This CDR3 has 16 amino acids. This chain's CDR3 is CASSLAFLAGSYEQYF. CDR3 in DNA: TGTGCCAGCAGCTTAGCGTTTCTAGCGGGATCGTACGAGCAGTACTTC.

V is TRBV5-1 and J is TRBJ1-1; 10 nucleotides line up with TRBD1. The V gene end was trimmed by 4 bases and the J gene end by 6 bases; junction bases not matched to a gene: 3. Germline V gene data show CDR1 as SGHRS and CDR2 as YFSETQ. CDR3 size: 13 residues. As DNA, the CDR3 is TGCGCCAGCAGCGGGACAGGGGTGGCTGAAGCTTTCTTT. Translating it yields CASSGTGVAEAFF.

V is TRBV4-2 and J is TRBJ2-5, with 9 bases matching TRBD2. V shed 4 bases, J shed 11 bases, and the junction held 20 bases outside the gene matches. The CDR3 extends over 17 amino acids. Germline V gene sequence: CDR1 LGHNA, CDR2 YNFKEQ. CDR3 nucleotide sequence: TGTGCCAGCAGCCTTAATCGAGCGGGGGGTACGGGCAATGAGCAGTACTTC. The encoded protein is CASSLNRAGGTGNEQYF.

V is TRBV3-1 and J is TRBJ1-1, with D possibly TRBD1 on 5 matching bases. In germline, CDR1 is LGHDT, CDR2 YNNKEL (reference sequence). This CDR3 region has 16 residues. Between the trimmed V and J ends, which lost 2 bases and 0 bases, there was a span of 13 bases. The CDR3 sequence: CASSQKGGGMNTEAFF. CDR3 nucleotides: TGTGCCAGCAGCCAAAAGGGCGGGGGTATGAACACTGAAGCTTTCTTT. The variable domain in full, completed from reference TRBV3-1 and TRBJ1-1, reads DTAVSQTPKYLVTQMGNDKSIKCEQNLGHDTMYWYKQDSKKFLKIMFSYNNKELIINETVPNRFSPKSPDKAHLNLHINSLELGDSAVYFCASSQKGGGMNTEAFFGQGTRLTVV.

The chain recombines TRBV5-6 with TRBJ2-1; a possible D gene is TRBD1 (6 bases). The length of the CDR3 is 15 residues. The V end was cut by 7 bases, the J end by 7 bases, with 21 bases between. Germline lookup yields CDR1 SGHDT and CDR2 YYEEEE. The chain's CDR3 is CASGGTQGFGNEQFF. CDR3 DNA sequence: TGTGCCAGCGGGGGAACACAGGGTTTCGGAAATGAGCAGTTCTTC. Filled out from reference TRBV5-6 and TRBJ2-1, the complete variable domain reads DAGVTQSPTHLIKTRGQQVTLRCSPKSGHDTVSWYQQALGQGPQFIFQYYEEEERQRGNFPDRFSGHQFPNYSSELNVNALLLGDSALYLCASGGTQGFGNEQFFGPGTRLTVL.

This clonotype showed up just a few times. The chain employs TRBV3-1 and TRBJ2-1, with D possibly being TRBD1 (6 bases). From germline, CDR1 is LGHDT and CDR2 YNNKEL (reference sequence). The CDR3 contains 13 residues. V shed 10 bases and J shed 3 bases, with 13 bases lying between them. DNA for the CDR3: TGTGCCACCACCGGACAGTTCTACAATGAGCAGTTCTTC. Protein sequence: CATTGQFYNEQFF.

Only a few counts were recorded for this clonotype. This chain uses TRBV7-2 with TRBJ2-3; perhaps TRBD2 as D (6 bases). Between the trimmed V and J ends, which lost 0 bases and 2 bases, there was a span of 15 bases. Germline V CDR1 and CDR2: SGHTA, FQGNSA. The CDR3 contains 17 residues. The DNA of the CDR3 is TGTGCCAGCAGCTTAGCGCGTCTGGCGGGGCCCACAGATACGCAGTATTTT. Its translation: CASSLARLAGPTDTQYF. The whole variable domain, remainder taken from reference TRBV7-2 and TRBJ2-3, is GAGVSQSPSNKVTEKGKDVELRCDPISGHTALYWYRQSLGQGLEFLIYFQGNSAPDKSGLPSDRFSAERTGGSVSTLTIQRTQQEDSAVYLCASSLARLAGPTDTQYFGPGTRLTVL.

This clonotype appeared a few times. A much larger clone differs by one base, so this may be a read error. The J gene is TRBJ1-6, the V gene TRBV6-6, with D perhaps matching TRBD1 (5 bases). CDR3 length: 16 residues. V was cut by 10 bases and J by 10 bases, with 26 bases left in between. Germline CDR1 reads MNHNY; CDR2 reads SVGAGI (reference sequence). This chain's CDR3 is CATVGILQETRSPLHF. The DNA of the CDR3 is TGTGCCACCGTAGGGATTTTACAGGAGACGAGATCACCCCTCCACTTT.

V is TRBV25-1 and J is TRBJ1-4; D is perhaps TRBD1 (6 bases). Germline V gives CDR1 MGHDK, CDR2 SYGVNS. The CDR3 totals 15 residues. Trimming stripped 3 bases from V and 8 bases from J, with 16 bases between. CDR3: CASSEGGDIGEKLFF. In DNA form, the CDR3 reads TGTGCCAGCAGTGAGGGAGGGGACATTGGGGAAAAACTGTTTTTT.